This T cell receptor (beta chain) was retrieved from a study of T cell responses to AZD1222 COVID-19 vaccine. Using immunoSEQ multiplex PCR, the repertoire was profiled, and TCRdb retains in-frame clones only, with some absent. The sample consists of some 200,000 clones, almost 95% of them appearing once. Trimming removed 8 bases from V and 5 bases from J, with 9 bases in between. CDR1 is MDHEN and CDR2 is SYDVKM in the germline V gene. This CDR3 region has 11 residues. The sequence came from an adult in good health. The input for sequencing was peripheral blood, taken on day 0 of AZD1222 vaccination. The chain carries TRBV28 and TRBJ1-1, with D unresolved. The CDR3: CASLVRTEAFF. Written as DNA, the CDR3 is TGTGCCAGCTTAGTGAGAACTGAAGCTTTCTTT.